Listed here is a single T cell receptor beta chain. Its antigen remains unknown. The sample comes from a study of cytomegalovirus exposure and HLA in healthy donors. V shed 7 bases and J shed 1 base, with 11 bases lying between them. CDR3 length equals 13 residues. Germline values: CDR1 SNHLY, CDR2 FYNNEI. Overall study results and limits: Whilst most TCR sequences proved rare, a subset of public TCRs occurred across many donors.

Sequencing used immunoSEQ multiplex PCR; TCRdb keeps in-frame clones, though not all of them. The sample carries roughly 310,000 clones, roughly 86% recorded once. The chain uses TRBV2 and TRBJ2-7, with D possibly matching TRBD2 (6 bases). Material: PBMCs. The source is a man younger than 40 in good health and CMV-seronegative. CDR3 sequence: CASKGGSSYEQYF. The CDR3 bases are TGTGCCAGCAAAGGAGGGTCTTCCTACGAGCAGTACTTC.